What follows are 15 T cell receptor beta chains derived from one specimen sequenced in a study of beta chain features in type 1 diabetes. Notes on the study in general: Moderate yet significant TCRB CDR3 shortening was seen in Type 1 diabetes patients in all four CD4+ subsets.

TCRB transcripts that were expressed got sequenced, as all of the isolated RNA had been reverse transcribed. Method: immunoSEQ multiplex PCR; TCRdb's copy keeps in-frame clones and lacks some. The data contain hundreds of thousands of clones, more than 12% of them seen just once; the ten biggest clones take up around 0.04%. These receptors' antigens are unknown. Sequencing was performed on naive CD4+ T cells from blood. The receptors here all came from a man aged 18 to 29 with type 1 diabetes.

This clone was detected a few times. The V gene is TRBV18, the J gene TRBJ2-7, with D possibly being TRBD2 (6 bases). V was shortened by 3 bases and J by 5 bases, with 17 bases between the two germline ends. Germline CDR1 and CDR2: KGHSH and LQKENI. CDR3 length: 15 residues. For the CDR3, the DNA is TGTGCCAGCTCACCGCGCCGGGGGATGTCCAACGAGCAGTACTTC. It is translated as CASSPRRGMSNEQYF.

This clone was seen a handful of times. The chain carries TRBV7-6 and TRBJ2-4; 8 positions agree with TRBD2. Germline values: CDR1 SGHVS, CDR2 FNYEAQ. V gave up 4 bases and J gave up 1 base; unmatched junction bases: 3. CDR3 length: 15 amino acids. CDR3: CASSSGGMAKNIQYF. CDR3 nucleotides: TGTGCCAGCAGCTCGGGAGGGATGGCCAAAAACATTCAGTACTTC.

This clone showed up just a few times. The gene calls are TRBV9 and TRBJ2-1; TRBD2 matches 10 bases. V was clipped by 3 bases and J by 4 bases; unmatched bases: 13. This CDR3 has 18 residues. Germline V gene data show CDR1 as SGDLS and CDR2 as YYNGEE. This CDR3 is CASSETAPLAGGYNEQFF. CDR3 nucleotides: TGTGCCAGCAGCGAAACAGCCCCCTTAGCGGGGGGTTACAATGAGCAGTTCTTC.

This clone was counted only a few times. The CDR3 loop is CSGRSTYEQYF. The CDR3 DNA is TGCAGCGGGAGGTCGACCTACGAGCAGTACTTC. The rearrangement links TRBV29-1 to TRBJ2-7; maybe TRBD2 (5 bases). The CDR3 is 11 residues long. Germline assignment: CDR1 SQVTM and CDR2 ANQGSEA. Trimming took 7 bases from V and 2 from J, leaving 9 bases between them.

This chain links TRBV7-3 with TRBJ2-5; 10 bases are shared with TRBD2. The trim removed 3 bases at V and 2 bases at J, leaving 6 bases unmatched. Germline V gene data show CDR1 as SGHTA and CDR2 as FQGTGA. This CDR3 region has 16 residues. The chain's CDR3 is CASSFGSGGPQETQYF. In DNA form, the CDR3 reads TGTGCCAGCAGCTTTGGTAGCGGGGGGCCACAAGAGACCCAGTACTTC.

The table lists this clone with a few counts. CDR3 coding DNA: TGTGCCAGCAGCCTTGACAGTGGGGCCCAGTACTTC. Its protein is CASSLDSGAQYF. The chain links TRBV28 to TRBJ2-5; TRBD1 might be the D (5 bases). In germline, CDR1 is MDHEN, CDR2 SYDVKM. V was shortened by 6 bases and J by 9 bases, with 14 bases between the two germline ends. The CDR3 totals 12 residues.

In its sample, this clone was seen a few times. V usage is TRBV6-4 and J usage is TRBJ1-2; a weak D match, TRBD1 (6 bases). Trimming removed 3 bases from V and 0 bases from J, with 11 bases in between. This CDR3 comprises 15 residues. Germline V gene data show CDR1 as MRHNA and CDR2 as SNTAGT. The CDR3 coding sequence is TGTGCCAGCAGTGAGACAGGTCACGCTAACTATGGCTACACCTTC. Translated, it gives CASSETGHANYGYTF.

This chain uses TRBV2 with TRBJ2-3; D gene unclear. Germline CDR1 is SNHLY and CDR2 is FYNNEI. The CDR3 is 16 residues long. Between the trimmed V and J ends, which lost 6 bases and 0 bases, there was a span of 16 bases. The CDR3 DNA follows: TGTGCCAGCAGAAAACTCGTTCGTTTAAGCACAGATACGCAGTATTTT. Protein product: CASRKLVRLSTDTQYF.

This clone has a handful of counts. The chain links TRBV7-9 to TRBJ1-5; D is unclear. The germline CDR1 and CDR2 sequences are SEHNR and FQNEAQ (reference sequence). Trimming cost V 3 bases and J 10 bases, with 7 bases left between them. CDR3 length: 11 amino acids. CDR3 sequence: CASSFDHPQHF. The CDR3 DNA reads TGTGCCAGCAGCTTTGACCACCCCCAGCATTTT.

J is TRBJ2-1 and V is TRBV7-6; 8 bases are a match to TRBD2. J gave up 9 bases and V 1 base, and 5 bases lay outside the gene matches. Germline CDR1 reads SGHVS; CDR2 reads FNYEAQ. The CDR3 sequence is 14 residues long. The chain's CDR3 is CASSLGLAGIEQFF. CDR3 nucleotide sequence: TGTGCCAGCAGCTTAGGGCTAGCGGGCATTGAGCAGTTCTTC.

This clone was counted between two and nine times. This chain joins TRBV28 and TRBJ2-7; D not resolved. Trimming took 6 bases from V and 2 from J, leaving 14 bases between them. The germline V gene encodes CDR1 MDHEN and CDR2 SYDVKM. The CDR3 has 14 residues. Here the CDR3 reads CASRPSGRTYEQYF. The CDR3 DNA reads TGTGCCAGCAGACCGTCCGGACGGACCTACGAGCAGTACTTC.

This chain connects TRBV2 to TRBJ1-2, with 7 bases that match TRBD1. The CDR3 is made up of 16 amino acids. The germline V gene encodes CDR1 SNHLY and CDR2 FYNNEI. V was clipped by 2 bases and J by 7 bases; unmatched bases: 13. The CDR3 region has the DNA TGTGCCAGCAGTGAACTCCCGGGACAGCTTGGAACTGGCTACACCTTC. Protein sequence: CASSELPGQLGTGYTF.

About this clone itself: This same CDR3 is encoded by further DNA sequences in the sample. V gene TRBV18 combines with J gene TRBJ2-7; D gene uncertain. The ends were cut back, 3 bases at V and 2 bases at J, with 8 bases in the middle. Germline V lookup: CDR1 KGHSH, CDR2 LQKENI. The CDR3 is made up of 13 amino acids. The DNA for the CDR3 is TGTGCCAGCTCACCGGGTCAAACCTACGAGCAGTACTTC. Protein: CASSPGQTYEQYF.

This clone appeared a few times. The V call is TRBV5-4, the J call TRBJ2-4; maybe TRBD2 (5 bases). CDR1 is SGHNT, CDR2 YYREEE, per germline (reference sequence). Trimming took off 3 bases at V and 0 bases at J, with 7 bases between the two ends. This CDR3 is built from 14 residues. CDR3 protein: CASSSGLAKNIQYF. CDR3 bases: TGTGCCAGCAGCTCCGGACTAGCCAAAAACATTCAGTACTTC.

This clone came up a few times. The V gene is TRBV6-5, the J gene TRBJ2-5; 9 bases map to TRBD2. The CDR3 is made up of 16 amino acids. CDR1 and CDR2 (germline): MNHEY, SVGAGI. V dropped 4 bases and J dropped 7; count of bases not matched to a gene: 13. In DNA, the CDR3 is TGTGCCAGCAGTTCCTCTAGCGGGGCCCGGGGGAGGACCCAGTACTTC. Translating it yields CASSSSSGARGRTQYF.